The 23 T cell receptor beta chains below all came from one sample that was sequenced in a study of post-analysis software for immune sequencing data. Study-level results: Elevated frequency relative to controls characterized several TRBV segments in patients, TRBV5-6, TRBV5-1 and TRBV20-1 among them.

The TCR beta cDNA libraries contained unique molecular identifiers. TCRdb ran MiXCR on the PCR reads and lists one entry per CDR3 protein. The table records some 500,000 distinct CDR3 sequences, around 40% of them present only once. Their antigens remain unidentified. Sequenced material: blood. The origin of the receptors is a girl under 18 with multiple sclerosis.

The V call is TRBV12-3 or TRBV12-4, the J call TRBJ2-1, with D possibly matching TRBD2 (6 bases). With the DNA end fitting TRBJ2-7 better, the J assignment may be wrong. This CDR3 comprises 17 residues. CDR3 sequence: CASSLGGSGRNYNEQYF. CDR3 nucleotide sequence: TGTGCCAGCAGTTTGGGTGGAAGCGGGCGGAACTACAATGAGCAGTACTTC.

This clonotype was seen once. This chain links TRBV7-8 with TRBJ1-5; 7 bases are shared with TRBD1. CDR3 length: 14 amino acids. Germline CDR1 SGHVS, CDR2 FQNEAQ. V was clipped by 2 bases and J by 5 bases; unmatched bases: 3. The CDR3 DNA is TGTGCCAGCAGCTTAACAGGGGCCTATCAGCCCCAGCATTTT. Residues: CASSLTGAYQPQHF.

This clonotype was seen many times. This chain links TRBV7-2 with TRBJ2-7, with D perhaps matching TRBD1 (5 bases). CDR1 is SGHTA and CDR2 is FQGNSA in the germline V gene. CDR3 length: 16 amino acids. V was trimmed by 2 bases and J by 6 bases, leaving 20 bases between them. Here the CDR3 DNA reads TGTGCCAGCAGCTTACTTGGCGACGCAGGGCAGAGCGAGCAGTACTTC. Its protein product is CASSLLGDAGQSEQYF.

The chain carries TRBV10-3 and TRBJ2-5, with unresolved D. Germline CDR1 reads ENHRY; CDR2 reads SYGVKD. Deletions cut 0 bases from V and 3 bases from J, with 11 bases between. The length of the CDR3 is 15 residues. The CDR3 loop reads CAISESLHAEETQYF. The CDR3 DNA reads as TGTGCCATCAGTGAGTCGTTACACGCAGAAGAGACCCAGTACTTC.

The chain links TRBV7-2 to TRBJ2-2, with 8 positions matching TRBD2. V lost 5 bases and J lost 4; bases outside the gene matches: 6. Germline values: CDR1 SGHTA, CDR2 FQGNSA. The CDR3 loop spans 15 amino acids. The CDR3 region has the DNA TGTGCCAGCAGCAAAGCGGGAGCCGGCACCGGGGAGCTGTTTTTT. It translates to CASSKAGAGTGELFF. The full variable domain, with the rest looked up from reference TRBV7-2 and TRBJ2-2, is GAGVSQSPSNKVTEKGKDVELRCDPISGHTALYWYRQSLGQGLEFLIYFQGNSAPDKSGLPSDRFSAERTGGSVSTLTIQRTQQEDSAVYLCASSKAGAGTGELFFGEGSRLTVL.

In this sample, this clonotype turned up a few times. The genes are TRBV7-2 and TRBJ2-7; D is ambiguous. There are 11 residues in the CDR3. The germline V and J ends were trimmed by 4 bases and 6 bases, with 7 bases remaining between them. The germline V gene has CDR1 SGHTA and CDR2 FQGNSA. Written as DNA, the CDR3 is TGTGCCAGCAGCTCTTATATCGAGCAGTACTTC. As protein: CASSSYIEQYF.

The chain uses TRBV28 and TRBJ1-2, with TRBD1 identical over 7 bases. The CDR3 contains 18 residues. J gave up 0 bases and V 3 bases, and 13 bases lay outside the gene matches. CDR1 and CDR2 from the germline V gene are MDHEN and SYDVKM. The CDR3 coding sequence is TGTGCCAGCAGTTTTTTGGTGAGGCAGGGGGAGACTAACTATGGCTACACCTTC. Translation gives CASSFLVRQGETNYGYTF.

This clonotype was seen a handful of times. V gene TRBV9 combines with J gene TRBJ2-1; D is tentatively TRBD1 or TRBD2 (5 bases each). This CDR3 spans 16 amino acids. With 0 bases removed from V and 2 bases from J, the gap between germline ends came to 12 bases. Germline CDR1 reads SGDLS; CDR2 reads YYNGEE. The CDR3 protein is CASSVAGLGTYNEQFF. In DNA form, the CDR3 reads TGTGCCAGCAGCGTAGCGGGGCTGGGCACCTACAATGAGCAGTTCTTC.

The chain uses TRBV9 and TRBJ1-2; TRBD1 might be the D (5 bases). Germline loops: CDR1 SGDLS, CDR2 YYNGEE. V lost 4 bases and J 4 bases, leaving 20 bases between the germline ends. This CDR3 is 16 amino acids long. CDR3 coding DNA: TGTGCCAGCAGCTCTTCAGGGAGCTGGAGGTCCTATGGCTACACCTTC. Its translation: CASSSSGSWRSYGYTF.

This clonotype was seen more than once but under ten times. The chain combines TRBV29-1 with TRBJ2-1; D remains ambiguous. CDR3 length equals 13 residues. V dropped 6 bases and J dropped 0 bases, with 9 bases sitting between them. Looked up from germline, CDR1 is SQVTM and CDR2 is ANQGSEA. The CDR3 coding sequence is TGCAGCGTCACCGAAGGCTCCTACAATGAGCAGTTCTTC. Its protein is CSVTEGSYNEQFF.

This clonotype has a handful of counts. The V and J genes are TRBV20-1 and TRBJ2-3, with D possibly matching TRBD1 (6 bases). CDR3 length: 15 amino acids. CDR1 and CDR2 (germline): DFQATT, SNEGSKA (reference sequence). V was pared by 4 bases and J by 2 bases, with 16 bases between. In DNA, the CDR3 is TGCAGTGCTACCCCCGGCACAGGGCTCACAGATACGCAGTATTTT. Its protein is CSATPGTGLTDTQYF.

This clonotype was recorded once. The rearrangement links TRBV27 to TRBJ1-6, with D perhaps matching TRBD1 (6 bases). Germline V lookup: CDR1 MNHEY, CDR2 SMNVEV (reference sequence). Trimming took 1 base from V and 10 from J, leaving 14 bases between them. The CDR3 has 15 residues. The CDR3 sequence is CASSLFTGSQSPLHF. The CDR3 DNA sequence: TGTGCCAGCAGTTTATTCACAGGGAGTCAATCACCCCTCCACTTT.

This clonotype showed up many times. The DNA of the CDR3 is TGCGCCAGCGGGACAGACTCCTACGAGCAGTACTTC. Protein: CASGTDSYEQYF. This chain joins TRBV5-1 and TRBJ2-7; 7 bases match TRBD1. The J segment lost 0 bases and the V segment lost 7 bases, leaving 1 base of the junction unmatched. The V gene's germline CDR1 is SGHRS and CDR2 YFSETQ. The CDR3 is 12 residues long.

The chain uses TRBV11-2 and TRBJ1-1; no reliable D call. The length of the CDR3 is 15 residues. V lost 0 bases to trimming and J lost 4 bases, with 12 bases between them. Germline assignment: CDR1 SGHAT and CDR2 FQNNGV. CDR3 DNA: TGTGCCAGCAGCTTAGAAACAGTCCCGGGCACTGAAGCTTTCTTT. Amino acid sequence: CASSLETVPGTEAFF.

This clonotype was detected a few times. Relative to the germline gene, one junction end is altered; a read error may explain this. The V call is TRBV6-1, the J call TRBJ2-2; D might be TRBD2 (5 bases). This CDR3 contains 14 residues. Looked up from germline, CDR1 is MNHNS and CDR2 is SASEGT. CDR3 loop: CASIPGANTGELFF. In DNA, the CDR3 is TGTGCCAGCATTCCAGGCGCGAACACCGGGGAGTTGTTTTTT.

The rearrangement uses TRBV12-3 or TRBV12-4 and TRBJ2-1; D remains ambiguous. Deletions cut 5 bases from V and 7 bases from J, with 9 bases between. The CDR3 extends over 12 amino acids. CDR3 residues: CASSTSRNEQFF. The CDR3 bases are TGTGCCAGCAGTACCTCCAGGAATGAGCAGTTCTTC.

This clonotype has only a few counts. This chain uses TRBV25-1 with TRBJ2-4; 7 bases align to TRBD1. The V and J ends lost 1 base and 4 bases, in that order; junction bases with no gene match: 4. Germline CDR1 MGHDK, CDR2 SYGVNS. CDR3 length: 15 residues. The CDR3 DNA reads TGTGCCAGCAGTGAATTTGGGACAGAGAAAAACATTCAGTACTTC. Translation: CASSEFGTEKNIQYF.

This clonotype turned up a few times. The chain uses TRBV6-1 and TRBJ1-4; TRBD1 aligns across 8 bases. This CDR3 contains 14 residues. V lost 4 bases and J lost 6; bases outside the gene matches: 4. Germline-derived CDR1 and CDR2 are MNHNS and SASEGT. Written as DNA, the CDR3 is TGTGCCAGCAGTGGACAGGGGATCCATGAAAAACTGTTTTTT. It translates to CASSGQGIHEKLFF.

This clonotype was seen once. The genes are TRBV7-9 and TRBJ1-5; D not certain. The CDR3 extends over 14 amino acids. V shed 5 bases and J shed 3 bases, with 11 bases lying between them. Germline V gene sequence: CDR1 SEHNR, CDR2 FQNEAQ (reference sequence). The CDR3 loop is CASSNKNVNQPQHF. CDR3 in DNA: TGTGCCAGCAGCAACAAGAATGTCAATCAGCCCCAGCATTTT.

This clonotype was seen a few times. The chain employs TRBV7-9 and TRBJ2-5, with no clear D. Trimming shortened V by 5 bases and J by 3 bases, and 7 bases separated the two germline ends. The germline V gene encodes CDR1 SEHNR and CDR2 FQNEAQ (reference sequence). The CDR3 spans 12 residues. The CDR3 loop is CASSQNEETQYF. CDR3 DNA: TGTGCCAGCAGCCAGAACGAAGAGACCCAGTACTTC.

This chain links TRBV2 with TRBJ2-7; 7 bases are a match to TRBD1. The trim removed 6 bases at V and 2 bases at J, leaving 7 bases unmatched. CDR3 length: 14 residues. From germline, CDR1 is SNHLY and CDR2 FYNNEI. CDR3 in amino acids: CASRIPGQTYEQYF. The CDR3 bases are TGTGCCAGCAGAATCCCGGGACAGACCTACGAGCAGTACTTC.

The chain combines TRBV4-1 with TRBJ2-3; 13 bases map to TRBD2. This CDR3 comprises 20 residues. Per the germline V gene, CDR1 is MGHRA and CDR2 is YSYEKL. J gave up 4 bases and V 4 bases, and 17 bases lay outside the gene matches. CDR3 DNA sequence: TGCGCCAGCAGCCCGGGACCAGGACTAGCGGGAGATATGGGCGCAGATACGCAGTATTTT. Amino acids: CASSPGPGLAGDMGADTQYF.

This clonotype was seen a few times. The chain couples TRBV9 to TRBJ2-3; 9 bases are shared with TRBD2. The CDR3 is 16 amino acids. Germline values: CDR1 SGDLS, CDR2 YYNGEE. With 0 bases clipped from V and 3 bases from J, the junction kept 5 bases outside the gene matches. The CDR3 region is CASSVEGAGGTDTQYF. The CDR3 DNA sequence: TGTGCCAGCAGCGTAGAGGGAGCGGGAGGTACAGATACGCAGTATTTT.